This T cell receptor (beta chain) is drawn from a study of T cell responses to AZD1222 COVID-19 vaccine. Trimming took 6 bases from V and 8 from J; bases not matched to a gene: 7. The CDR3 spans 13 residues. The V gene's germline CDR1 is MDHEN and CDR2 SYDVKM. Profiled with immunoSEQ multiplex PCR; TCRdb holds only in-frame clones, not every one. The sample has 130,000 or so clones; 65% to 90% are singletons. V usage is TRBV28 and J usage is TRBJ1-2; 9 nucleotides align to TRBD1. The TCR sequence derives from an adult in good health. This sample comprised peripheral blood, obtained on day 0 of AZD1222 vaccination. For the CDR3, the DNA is TGTGCCAGCAGCTGGGACAGGGCGGAAGGCTACACCTTC. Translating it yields CASSWDRAEGYTF.